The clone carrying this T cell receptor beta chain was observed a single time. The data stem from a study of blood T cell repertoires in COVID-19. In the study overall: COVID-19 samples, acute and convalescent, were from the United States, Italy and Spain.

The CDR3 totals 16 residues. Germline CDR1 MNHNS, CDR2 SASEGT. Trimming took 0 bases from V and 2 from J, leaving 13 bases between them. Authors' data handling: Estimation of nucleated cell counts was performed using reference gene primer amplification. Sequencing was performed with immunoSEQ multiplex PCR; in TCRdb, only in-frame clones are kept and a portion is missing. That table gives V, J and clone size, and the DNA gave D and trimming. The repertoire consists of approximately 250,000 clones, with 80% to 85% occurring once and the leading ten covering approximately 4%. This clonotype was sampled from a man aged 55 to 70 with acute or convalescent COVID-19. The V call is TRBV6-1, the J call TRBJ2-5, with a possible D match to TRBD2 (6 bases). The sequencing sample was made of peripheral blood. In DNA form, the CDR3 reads TGTGCCAGCAGTGAAGCGGGCGGGGCGGCTCAAGAGACCCAGTACTTC. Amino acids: CASSEAGGAAQETQYF.